Following are 4 T cell receptor beta chains from one sample sequenced in a study of T cell responses to AZD1222 COVID-19 vaccine. Repertoires were generated with immunoSEQ multiplex PCR, while TCRdb's copy carries only in-frame clones and drops some. The sample gives 95,000 to 150,000 clones, around 87% of which show up once; approximately 1.1% is in the top ten. Sequenced material: peripheral blood, taken on day 0 of AZD1222 vaccination. All receptors derive from an adult in good health.

The chain combines TRBV9 with TRBJ2-3; D unclear. This CDR3 has 13 amino acids. V shed 3 bases and J shed 7 bases, with 12 bases lying between them. Germline V CDR1 and CDR2: SGDLS, YYNGEE. The CDR3 region is CASSAPPRYTQYF. DNA for the CDR3: TGTGCCAGCAGCGCCCCTCCCCGCTATACGCAGTATTTT. The whole variable domain, remainder taken from reference TRBV9 and TRBJ2-3, is DSGVTQTPKHLITATGQRVTLRCSPRSGDLSVYWYQQSLDQGLQFLIQYYNGEERAKGNILERFSAQQFPDLHSELNLSSLELGDSALYFCASSAPPRYTQYFGPGTRLTVL.

The V and J genes are TRBV2 and TRBJ2-5, with 9 bases lining up with TRBD2. V shed 7 bases, J shed 5 bases, and the junction held 5 bases outside the gene matches. This CDR3 region has 13 residues. CDR1 and CDR2 from the germline V gene are SNHLY and FYNNEI. The CDR3 spells CASTRGGGETQYF. DNA for the CDR3: TGTGCCAGCACGCGGGGGGGCGGGGAGACCCAGTACTTC.

The chain joins TRBV19 to TRBJ1-1; D remains ambiguous. The CDR3 has 14 residues. Germline-derived CDR1 and CDR2 are LNHDA and SQIVND (reference sequence). V was shortened by 2 bases and J by 1 base, with 8 bases between the two germline ends. CDR3 sequence: CASSIIWGNTEAFF. CDR3 in DNA: TGTGCCAGTAGTATAATCTGGGGGAACACTGAAGCTTTCTTT.

The genes are TRBV19 and TRBJ1-5, with D possibly being TRBD1 (6 bases). Trimming removed 10 bases at V and 6 bases at J, with 31 bases between. Germline lookup yields CDR1 LNHDA and CDR2 SQIVND (reference sequence). The CDR3 loop spans 18 amino acids. CDR3 region: CATHRSGTKVGISQPQHF. The DNA of the CDR3 is TGTGCCACTCATCGTTCCGGGACAAAAGTGGGGATTAGTCAGCCCCAGCATTTT.